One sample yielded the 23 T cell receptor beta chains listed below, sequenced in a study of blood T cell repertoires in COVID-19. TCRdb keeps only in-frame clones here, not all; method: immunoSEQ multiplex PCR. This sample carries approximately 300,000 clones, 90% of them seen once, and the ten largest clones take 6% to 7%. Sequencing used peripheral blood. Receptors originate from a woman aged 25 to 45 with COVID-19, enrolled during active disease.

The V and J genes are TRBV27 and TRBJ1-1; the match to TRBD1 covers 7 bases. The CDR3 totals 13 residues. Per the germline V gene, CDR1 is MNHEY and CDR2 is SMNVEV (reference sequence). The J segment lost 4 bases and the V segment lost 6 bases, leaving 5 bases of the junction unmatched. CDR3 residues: CASRRYRGTEAFF. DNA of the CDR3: TGTGCCAGCAGGAGGTACAGGGGCACTGAAGCTTTCTTT.

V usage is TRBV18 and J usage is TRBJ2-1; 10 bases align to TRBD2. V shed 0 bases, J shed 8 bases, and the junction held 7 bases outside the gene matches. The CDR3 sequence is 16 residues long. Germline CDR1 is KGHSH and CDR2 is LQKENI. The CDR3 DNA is TGTGCCAGCTCACCACCGATTAAGCGGGAGGGTGATGAGCAGTTCTTC. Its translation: CASSPPIKREGDEQFF.

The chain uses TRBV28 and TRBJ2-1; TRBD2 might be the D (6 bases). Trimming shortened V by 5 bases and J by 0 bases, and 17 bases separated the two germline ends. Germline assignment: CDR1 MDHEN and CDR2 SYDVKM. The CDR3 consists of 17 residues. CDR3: CASSPGWRGGSYNEQFF. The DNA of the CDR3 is TGTGCCAGCAGTCCAGGGTGGCGGGGTGGCTCCTACAATGAGCAGTTCTTC. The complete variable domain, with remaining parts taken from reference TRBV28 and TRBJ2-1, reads DVKVTQSSRYLVKRTGEKVFLECVQDMDHENMFWYRQDPGLGLRLIYFSYDVKMKEKGDIPEGYSVSREKKERFSLILESASTNQTSMYLCASSPGWRGGSYNEQFFGPGTRLTVL.

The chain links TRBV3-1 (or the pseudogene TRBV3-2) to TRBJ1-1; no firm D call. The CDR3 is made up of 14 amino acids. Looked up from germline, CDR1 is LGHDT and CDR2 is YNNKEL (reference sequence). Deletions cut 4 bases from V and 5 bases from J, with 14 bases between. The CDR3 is CASSRGEVVTEAFF. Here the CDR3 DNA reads TGTGCCAGCAGCCGCGGGGAGGTTGTGACTGAAGCTTTCTTT.

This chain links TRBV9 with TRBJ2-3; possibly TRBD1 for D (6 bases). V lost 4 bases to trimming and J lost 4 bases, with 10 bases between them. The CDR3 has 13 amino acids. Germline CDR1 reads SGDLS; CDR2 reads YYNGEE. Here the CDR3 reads CASSLTGSDTQYF. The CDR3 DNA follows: TGTGCCAGCAGCTTAACAGGGTCAGATACGCAGTATTTT.

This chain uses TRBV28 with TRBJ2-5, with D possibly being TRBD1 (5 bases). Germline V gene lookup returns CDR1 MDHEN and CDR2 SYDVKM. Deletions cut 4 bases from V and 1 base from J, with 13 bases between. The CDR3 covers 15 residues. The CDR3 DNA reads TGTGCCAGCAGTTCCCCCGCGACAGCCCAAGAGACCCAGTACTTC. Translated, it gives CASSSPATAQETQYF.

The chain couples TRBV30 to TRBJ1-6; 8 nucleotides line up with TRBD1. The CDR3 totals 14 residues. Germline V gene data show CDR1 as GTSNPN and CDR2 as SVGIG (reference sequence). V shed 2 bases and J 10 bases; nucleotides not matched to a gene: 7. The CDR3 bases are TGTGCCTGGAGTAGGGGACAGGTACAATCACCCCTCCACTTT. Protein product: CAWSRGQVQSPLHF.

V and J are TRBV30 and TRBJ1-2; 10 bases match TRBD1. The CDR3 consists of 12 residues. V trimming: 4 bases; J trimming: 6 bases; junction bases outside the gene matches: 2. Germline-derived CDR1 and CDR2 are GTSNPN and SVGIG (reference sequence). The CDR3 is CAWKGTGDGYTF. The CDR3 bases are TGTGCCTGGAAGGGGACAGGGGATGGCTACACCTTC.

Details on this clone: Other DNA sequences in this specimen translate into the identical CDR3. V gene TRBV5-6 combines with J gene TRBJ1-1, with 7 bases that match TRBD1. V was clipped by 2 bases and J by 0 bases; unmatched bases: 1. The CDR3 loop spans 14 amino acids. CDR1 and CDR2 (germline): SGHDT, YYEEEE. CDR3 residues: CASSLTGVNTEAFF. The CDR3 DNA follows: TGTGCCAGCAGCTTAACAGGGGTGAACACTGAAGCTTTCTTT.

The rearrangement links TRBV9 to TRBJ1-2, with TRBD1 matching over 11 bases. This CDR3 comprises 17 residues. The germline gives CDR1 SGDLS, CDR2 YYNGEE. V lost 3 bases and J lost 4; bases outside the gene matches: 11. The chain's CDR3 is CASSADRGLREGYGYTF. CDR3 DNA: TGTGCCAGCAGCGCGGACAGGGGGCTTCGGGAGGGCTATGGCTACACCTTC.

The CDR3 region is CASSVPGRALVGGAQHF. Here the CDR3 DNA reads TGTGCCAGTAGTGTCCCGGGACGGGCCTTAGTGGGGGGGGCCCAGCATTTT. The chain links TRBV19 to TRBJ1-5; D may be TRBD1 (5 bases). The CDR3 has 17 amino acids. Trimming cost V 5 bases and J 11 bases, with 28 bases left between them. In germline, CDR1 is LNHDA, CDR2 SQIVND (reference sequence).

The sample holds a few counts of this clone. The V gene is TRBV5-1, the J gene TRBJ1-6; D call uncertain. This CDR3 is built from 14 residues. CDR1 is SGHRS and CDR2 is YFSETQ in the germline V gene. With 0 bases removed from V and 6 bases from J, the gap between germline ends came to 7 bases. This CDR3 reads CASSLGAVNSPLHF. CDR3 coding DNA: TGCGCCAGCAGCTTGGGAGCGGTTAATTCACCCCTCCACTTT.

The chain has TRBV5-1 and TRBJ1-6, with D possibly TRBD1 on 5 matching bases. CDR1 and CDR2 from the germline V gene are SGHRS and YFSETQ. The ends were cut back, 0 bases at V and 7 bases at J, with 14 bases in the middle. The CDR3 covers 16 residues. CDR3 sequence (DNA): TGCGCCAGCAGCTTGGATGGGCGGCAGGGAAATTCACCCCTCCACTTT. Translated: CASSLDGRQGNSPLHF.

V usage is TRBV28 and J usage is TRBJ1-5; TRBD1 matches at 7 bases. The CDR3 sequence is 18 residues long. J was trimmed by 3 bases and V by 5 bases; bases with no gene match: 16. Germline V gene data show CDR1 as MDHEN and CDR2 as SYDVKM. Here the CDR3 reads CASSRPGQVLGDNQPQHF. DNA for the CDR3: TGTGCCAGCAGTCGCCCTGGACAGGTTCTGGGGGACAATCAGCCCCAGCATTTT.

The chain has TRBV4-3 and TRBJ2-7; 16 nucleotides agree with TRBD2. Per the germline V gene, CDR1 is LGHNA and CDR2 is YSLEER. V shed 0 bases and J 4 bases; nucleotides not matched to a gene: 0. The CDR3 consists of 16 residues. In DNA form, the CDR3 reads TGCGCCAGCAGCCAAGAGGGACTAGCGGGAGGGTACGAGCAGTACTTC. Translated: CASSQEGLAGGYEQYF.

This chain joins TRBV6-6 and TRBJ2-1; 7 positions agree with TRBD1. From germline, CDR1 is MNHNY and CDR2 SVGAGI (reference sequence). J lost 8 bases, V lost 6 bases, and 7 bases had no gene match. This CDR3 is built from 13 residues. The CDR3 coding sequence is TGTGCCAGCAGGCGCCGGGACAGCGATGAGCAGTTCTTC. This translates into CASRRRDSDEQFF.

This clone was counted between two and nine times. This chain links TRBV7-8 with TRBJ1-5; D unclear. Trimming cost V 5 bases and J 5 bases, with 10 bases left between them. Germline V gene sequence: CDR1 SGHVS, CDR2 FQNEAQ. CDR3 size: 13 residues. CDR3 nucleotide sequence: TGTGCCAGCAGCCCCACGGGATATCAGCCCCAGCATTTT. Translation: CASSPTGYQPQHF.

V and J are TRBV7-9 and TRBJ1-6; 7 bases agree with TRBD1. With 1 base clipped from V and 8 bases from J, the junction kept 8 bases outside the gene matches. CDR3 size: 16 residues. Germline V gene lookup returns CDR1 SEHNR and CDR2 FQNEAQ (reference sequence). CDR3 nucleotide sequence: TGTGCCAGCAGCTTAGGCCCTCGACAGGGTTATTCACCCCTCCACTTT. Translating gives CASSLGPRQGYSPLHF. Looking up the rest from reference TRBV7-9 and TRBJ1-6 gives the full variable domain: DTGVSQNPRHKITKRGQNVTFRCDPISEHNRLYWYRQTLGQGPEFLTYFQNEAQLEKSRLLSDRFSAERPKGSFSTLEIQRTEQGDSAMYLCASSLGPRQGYSPLHFGNGTRLTVT.

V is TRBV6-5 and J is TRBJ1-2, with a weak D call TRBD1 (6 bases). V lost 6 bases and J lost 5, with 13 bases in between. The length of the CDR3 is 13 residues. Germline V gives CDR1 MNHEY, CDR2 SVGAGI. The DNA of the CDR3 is TGTGCCAGCAGCCAAACCGGGACATATGGCTACACCTTC. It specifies CASSQTGTYGYTF.

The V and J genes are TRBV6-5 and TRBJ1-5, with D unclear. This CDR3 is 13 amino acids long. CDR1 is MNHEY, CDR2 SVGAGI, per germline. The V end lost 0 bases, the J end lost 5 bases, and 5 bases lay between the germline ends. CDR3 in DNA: TGTGCCAGCAGTTACTCTATTCATCAGCCCCAGCATTTT. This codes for CASSYSIHQPQHF.

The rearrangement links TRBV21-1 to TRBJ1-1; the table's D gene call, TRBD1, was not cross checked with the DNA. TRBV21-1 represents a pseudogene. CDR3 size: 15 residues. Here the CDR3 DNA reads TGTGCCATTGGGACAGGGAGTGATCGGGACACTGAAGCTTTCTTT. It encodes CAIGTGSDRDTEAFF.

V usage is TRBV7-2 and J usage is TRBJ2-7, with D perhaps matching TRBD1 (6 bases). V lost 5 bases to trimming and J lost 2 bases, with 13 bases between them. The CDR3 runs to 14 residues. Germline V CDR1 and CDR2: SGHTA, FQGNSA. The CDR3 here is CASSPRDTTYEQYF. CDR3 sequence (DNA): TGTGCCAGCAGCCCAAGGGACACTACCTACGAGCAGTACTTC.

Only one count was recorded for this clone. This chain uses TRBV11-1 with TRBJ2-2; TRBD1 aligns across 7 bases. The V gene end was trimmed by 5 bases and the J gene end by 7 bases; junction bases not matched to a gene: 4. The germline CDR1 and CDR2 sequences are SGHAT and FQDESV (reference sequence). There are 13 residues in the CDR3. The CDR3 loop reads CASSKTGYGELFF. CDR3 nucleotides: TGTGCCAGCAGCAAGACAGGGTACGGGGAGCTGTTTTTT.